The T cell receptor (beta chain) described here comes from a study of T cell responses to AZD1222 COVID-19 vaccine. Whole-study results and caveats: No repertoire was sampled before or during the peak T cell response, only after it. Within unmutated variant regions lay the reported targets of nearly half of spike-specific TCRs. A mostly white British donor set with more females was recruited, and clonal diversity was possibly underestimated. The number of AZD1222 recipients seropositive at baseline was only six.

V was shortened by 5 bases and J by 6 bases, with 17 bases between the two germline ends. The CDR3 totals 14 residues. The germline gives CDR1 SGHTA, CDR2 FQGNSA. Worth noting for this clone: The antigen is unknown.

TCRdb's copy holds only in-frame clones and misses some; the assay was immunoSEQ multiplex PCR. The sample carries roughly 89,000 clones, roughly 90% recorded once. This TCR derives from an adult in good health. The chain combines TRBV7-2 with TRBJ2-7; D uncertain. This specimen was peripheral blood, taken on day 0 of MenACWY control vaccination. CDR3 amino acids: CASSLPGEPFEQYF. CDR3 nucleotide sequence: TGTGCCAGCAGCCTCCCTGGGGAACCGTTCGAGCAGTACTTC.